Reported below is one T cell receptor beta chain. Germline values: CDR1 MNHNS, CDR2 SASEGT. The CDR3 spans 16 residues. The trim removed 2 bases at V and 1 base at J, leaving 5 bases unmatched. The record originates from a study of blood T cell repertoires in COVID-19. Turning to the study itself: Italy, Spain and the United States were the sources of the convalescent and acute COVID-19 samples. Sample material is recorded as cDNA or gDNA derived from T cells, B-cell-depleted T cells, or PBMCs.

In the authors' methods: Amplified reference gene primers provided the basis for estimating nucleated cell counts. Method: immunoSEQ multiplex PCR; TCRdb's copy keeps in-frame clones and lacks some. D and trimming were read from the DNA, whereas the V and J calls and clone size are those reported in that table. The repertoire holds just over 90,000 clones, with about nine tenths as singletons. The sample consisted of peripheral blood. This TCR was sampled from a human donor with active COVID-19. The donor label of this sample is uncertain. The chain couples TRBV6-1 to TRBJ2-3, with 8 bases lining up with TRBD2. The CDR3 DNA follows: TGTGCCAGCAGTGAAAGGGGACTAGTTGGCACAGATACGCAGTATTTT. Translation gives CASSERGLVGTDTQYF.